These T cell receptor beta chains were read from a single sample in a study of T cell responses to AZD1222 COVID-19 vaccine. Some clones are missing from TCRdb's copy, which holds only in-frame ones; the method was immunoSEQ multiplex PCR. The sample includes approximately 140,000 clones, 93% of them seen just once. The sequencing here drew on peripheral blood, taken on day 0 of AZD1222 vaccination. These receptors originate from an adult in good health. Both conserved end residues are trimmed from each CDR3. Each record gives: V gene, CDR3 protein.

TRBV6-1	ASSETGWERPGQF
TRBV4-2	ASSQDNWAYEQY
TRBV27	ASSLRWGGAYEQY
TRBV2	ASRVGGTNEKLF
TRBV11-3	ASSRGLAGGFDEQF
TRBV5-4	ASSLGDRGRETQY
TRBV2	ASSEVGAGSGAF
TRBV20-1	SASTAGGQQDIQY
TRBV7-2	ASSLELAVSYEQY
TRBV2	ASTRFTSTDTQY
TRBV6-4	ASSDSYNEQF
TRBV7-2	ASSLQRDTEAF
TRBV6-2/TRBV6-3	ASSYNRKQY
TRBV7-2	ASSYITPYEQY
TRBV7-8	ASSPTPYRAYYGYT
TRBV9	ASSILGSSSGNTIY
TRBV4-3	ASSQGQGADGYT
TRBV6-2/TRBV6-3	ASSTTGGASGYT
TRBV7-6	ASSLGREVPYEQY
TRBV29-1	SVGERALGAF
TRBV27	ASSFRTGPNSPLH
TRBV19	ASSSDRDSNQPQH
TRBV3-1/TRBV3-2	ASSLWRGAGYTQY
TRBV14	ASSQFLVGTEAF
TRBV6-2/TRBV6-3	ASSSSDRGLNTEAF
TRBV6-5	ASSYPTERWKLF
TRBV27	ASRRQGPTEAF
TRBV4-3	ASSQGGQGRYGYT
TRBV7-2	ASSLRQGGHEQY
TRBV7-2	ASSLGGAGGYEQY
TRBV9	ASSVASLGSEAF
TRBV15	ATSKDMGYEQY